The 12 T cell receptor beta chains below come from one sample, sequenced in a study of radiotherapy plus CTLA-4 blockade in lung cancer (dated by TCRdb to 2017 to 2018). Preparation of the library involved the immunoSEQ multiplex PCR assay. In its TCRdb copy, this immuneACCESS table keeps in-frame sequences only and misses some clones. Where compared with another copy, unresolved V genes explain less than half of these, and the others have no known cause. This sample has about 87,000 clones in its table, and 70% to 90% of those were observed once. The leading ten clones occupy approximately 16% of the sample. The input for sequencing was peripheral blood, taken from a patient treated with radiotherapy plus ipilimumab. These receptors all come from a human donor with non-small cell lung cancer that progressed on radiotherapy plus ipilimumab.

The chain uses TRBV7-2 and TRBJ1-5; D is ambiguous. CDR1 and CDR2 from the germline V gene are SGHTA and FQGNSA. V lost 4 bases and J lost 4, with 8 bases in between. The CDR3 has 13 residues. The CDR3: CASSYLGNQPQHF. The CDR3 DNA sequence: TGTGCCAGCAGCTATCTGGGGAATCAGCCCCAGCATTTT.

The J gene is TRBJ2-7, the V gene TRBV7-6; TRBD2 matches 10 bases. Germline V lookup: CDR1 SGHVS, CDR2 FNYEAQ. Losses at the gene ends were 1 base for V and 1 base for J; bases not matched to a gene: 1. This CDR3 is built from 15 residues. CDR3 sequence (DNA): TGTGCCAGCAGCTTAGAACTAGCGGGATCCTACGAGCAGTACTTC. This gives the protein CASSLELAGSYEQYF.

V and J are TRBV5-1 and TRBJ2-3; 8 nucleotides match TRBD2. The CDR3 length is 15 residues. After removal of 4 bases from V and 2 bases from J, the junction contained 6 bases not matched to a gene. Germline V CDR1 and CDR2: SGHRS, YFSETQ. The CDR3 reads CASSAETSDTDTQYF. The DNA of the CDR3 is TGCGCCAGCAGCGCGGAGACTAGCGACACAGATACGCAGTATTTT.

The rearrangement joins TRBV23-1 to TRBJ1-2; maybe TRBD1 (5 bases). TRBV23-1 is reported as an ORF; its role is uncertain. Trimming shortened V by 6 bases and J by 1 base, and 12 bases separated the two germline ends. This CDR3 region has 14 residues. This CDR3 reads CASRRIRDNYGYTF. CDR3 nucleotide sequence: TGCGCCAGCAGACGAATCAGGGATAACTATGGCTACACCTTC.

This chain connects TRBV29-1 to TRBJ1-2, with D possibly being TRBD1 (5 bases). The germline gives CDR1 SQVTM, CDR2 ANQGSEA. V shed 1 base and J shed 6 bases, with 15 bases lying between them. The CDR3 runs 14 residues. Here the CDR3 reads CSVEGTGNVDGYTF. Written as DNA, the CDR3 is TGCAGCGTTGAAGGAACAGGCAATGTGGATGGCTACACCTTC.

This clone has only a few counts. This chain uses TRBV5-4 with TRBJ2-1; no firm D call. Trimming left V 6 bases short and J 5 bases short, with 6 bases between. Germline CDR1 SGHNT, CDR2 YYREEE (reference sequence). The CDR3 consists of 11 residues. CDR3 sequence: CASKENNEQFF. The CDR3 DNA is TGTGCCAGCAAGGAGAACAATGAGCAGTTCTTC.

V gene TRBV9 combines with J gene TRBJ2-6; D ambiguous. Looked up from germline, CDR1 is SGDLS and CDR2 is YYNGEE. The CDR3 is 20 amino acids. Trimming stripped 0 bases from V and 0 bases from J, with 19 bases between. CDR3 residues: CASSVGPAFRWGSGANVLTF. CDR3 in DNA: TGTGCCAGCAGCGTAGGACCCGCATTTAGGTGGGGCTCTGGGGCCAACGTCCTGACTTTC.

J is TRBJ2-2 and V is TRBV11-2; TRBD2 matches at 16 bases. The CDR3 loop spans 18 amino acids. The germline V gene has CDR1 SGHAT and CDR2 FQNNGV. V was clipped by 5 bases and J by 6 bases; unmatched bases: 9. CDR3 bases: TGTGCCAGCAGCCCGAACCCCGGGACTAGCGGGGGGGCCGGGGAGCTGTTTTTT. Translating gives CASSPNPGTSGGAGELFF.

The CDR3 region is CASNGRISSYEQYF. The DNA for the CDR3 is TGTGCCAGCAATGGACGAATCAGCTCCTACGAGCAGTACTTC. J is TRBJ2-7 and V is TRBV5-5; D unclear. This CDR3 region has 14 residues. In germline, CDR1 is SGHKS, CDR2 YYEKEE (reference sequence). Trimming cost V 6 bases and J 0 bases, with 13 bases left between them.

V gene TRBV6-1 combines with J gene TRBJ2-5; weak D call: TRBD2 (5 bases). The V gene lost 2 bases and the J gene lost 12 bases, with 10 bases spanning the gap. Germline CDR1 MNHNS, CDR2 SASEGT. This CDR3 has 11 residues. The DNA for the CDR3 is TGTGCCAGCAGTGAACTGGCCGGGGAGTACTTC. This codes for CASSELAGEYF.

The chain is built from TRBV9 and TRBJ2-2, with a weak D call TRBD2 (6 bases). Germline V gene sequence: CDR1 SGDLS, CDR2 YYNGEE. The CDR3 loop spans 16 amino acids. V was cut by 7 bases and J by 5 bases, with 21 bases left in between. CDR3 amino acids: CASGIGSGPQTGELFF. DNA for the CDR3: TGTGCCAGCGGGATTGGAAGCGGGCCCCAAACCGGGGAGCTGTTTTTT.

The J gene is TRBJ2-3, the V gene TRBV29-1; the match to TRBD2 covers 10 bases. CDR1 and CDR2 (germline): SQVTM, ANQGSEA. The CDR3 runs 13 residues. J lost 8 bases, V lost 1 base, and 3 bases had no gene match. The CDR3 loop is CSVEGLAGSTQYF. CDR3 DNA sequence: TGCAGCGTTGAAGGACTAGCGGGTAGTACGCAGTATTTT.